Listed below are T cell receptor beta chains from one sample, sequenced in a study of beta chain features in type 1 diabetes. Only in-frame clones appear in the TCRdb table, and some are missing; sequencing was by immunoSEQ multiplex PCR. The profile shows 400,000 or so clones, over 9.5% of them singletons. The sequenced sample was naive CD4+ T cells from blood. The receptor source for this set is a woman in her late teens or twenties with type 1 diabetes. The CDR3 runs from the conserved cysteine through the conserved F or W. The order of the fields is CDR3 protein, CDR3 DNA, clone size, J gene, V gene, D gene. D genes are given only for firm matches. A clone size is listed for some rows: how often the clone was seen (once, few, many), or a class if it is expanded.

CDR3aa: CASNRVNSPLHF; CDR3nt: TGTGCCAGTAACAGGGTTAATTCACCCCTCCACTTT; abundance: NA; j_gene: TRBJ1-6; v_gene: TRBV19; d_gene: NA
CDR3aa: CASSQDRSGRTFHNEQFF; CDR3nt: TGTGCCAGCAGCCAAGATCGCAGCGGGAGAACCTTCCACAATGAGCAGTTCTTC; abundance: NA; j_gene: TRBJ2-1; v_gene: TRBV14; d_gene: TRBD2
CDR3aa: CASSPRTGGNYGYTF; CDR3nt: TGTGCCAGCAGCCCGCGGACAGGGGGGAACTATGGCTACACCTTC; abundance: NA; j_gene: TRBJ1-2; v_gene: TRBV7-2; d_gene: TRBD1
CDR3aa: CASSQGEVTDTQYF; CDR3nt: TGCGCCAGCAGCCAAGGAGAGGTCACAGATACGCAGTATTTT; abundance: NA; j_gene: TRBJ2-3; v_gene: TRBV4-3; d_gene: NA
CDR3aa: CASSIPATNEKLFF; CDR3nt: TGTGCCAGTAGTATTCCTGCAACTAATGAAAAACTGTTTTTT; abundance: few; j_gene: TRBJ1-4; v_gene: TRBV19; d_gene: NA
CDR3aa: CASSDQTSGTSNEQFF; CDR3nt: TGTGCCAGCAGTGACCAGACTAGCGGGACCTCCAATGAGCAGTTCTTC; abundance: few; j_gene: TRBJ2-1; v_gene: TRBV6-1; d_gene: TRBD2
CDR3aa: CASSSGLAFTDTQYF; CDR3nt: TGTGCCAGCAGTTCCGGACTAGCGTTTACAGATACGCAGTATTTT; abundance: NA; j_gene: TRBJ2-3; v_gene: TRBV6-5; d_gene: TRBD2
CDR3aa: CASSLASGSFAEQYF; CDR3nt: TGTGCCAGCAGCTTAGCTAGCGGGAGCTTCGCCGAGCAGTACTTC; abundance: few; j_gene: TRBJ2-7; v_gene: TRBV7-2; d_gene: TRBD2
CDR3aa: CASSKALSSGDHEQFF; CDR3nt: TGTGCCAGCAGCAAAGCGCTTTCGTCAGGGGACCATGAGCAGTTCTTC; abundance: few; j_gene: TRBJ2-1; v_gene: TRBV21-1; d_gene: NA
CDR3aa: CASSPELAGGMADTQYF; CDR3nt: TGTGCCAGCAGCCCCGAACTAGCGGGAGGGATGGCAGATACGCAGTATTTT; abundance: NA; j_gene: TRBJ2-3; v_gene: TRBV14; d_gene: TRBD2
CDR3aa: CASSTTPGGGNTIYF; CDR3nt: TGTGCCAGCAGCACGACTCCGGGGGGTGGAAACACCATATATTTT; abundance: NA; j_gene: TRBJ1-3; v_gene: TRBV7-2; d_gene: NA
CDR3aa: CASSRGVGTEAFF; CDR3nt: TGTGCCAGCAGCCGCGGGGTAGGCACTGAAGCTTTCTTT; abundance: few; j_gene: TRBJ1-1; v_gene: TRBV6-6; d_gene: NA
CDR3aa: CASSTAGSGANVLTF; CDR3nt: TGCGCCAGCAGCACCGCAGGGTCAGGGGCCAACGTCCTGACTTTC; abundance: few; j_gene: TRBJ2-6; v_gene: TRBV5-1; d_gene: NA
CDR3aa: CASSPPRETYEQYF; CDR3nt: TGTGCCAGCAGCCCCCCTAGAGAGACCTACGAGCAGTACTTC; abundance: few; j_gene: TRBJ2-7; v_gene: TRBV14; d_gene: NA
CDR3aa: CSVETVDQPQHF; CDR3nt: TGCAGCGTTGAGACAGTTGATCAGCCCCAGCATTTT; abundance: few; j_gene: TRBJ1-5; v_gene: TRBV29-1; d_gene: NA
CDR3aa: CASSWQSYEQYF; CDR3nt: TGTGCCAGCTCGTGGCAGTCCTACGAGCAGTACTTC; abundance: NA; j_gene: TRBJ2-7; v_gene: TRBV6-6; d_gene: NA
CDR3aa: CSATQGHLDEKLFF; CDR3nt: TGCAGCGCAACACAGGGTCATTTGGATGAAAAACTGTTTTTT; abundance: few; j_gene: TRBJ1-4; v_gene: TRBV29-1; d_gene: NA
CDR3aa: CASSAATSGYNEQFF; CDR3nt: TGTGCCAGCAGCGCGGCAACTAGCGGCTACAATGAGCAGTTCTTC; abundance: NA; j_gene: TRBJ2-1; v_gene: TRBV5-4; d_gene: TRBD2
CDR3aa: CATSKGTGAGEQYF; CDR3nt: TGTGCCACCAGCAAAGGGACAGGGGCGGGAGAGCAGTACTTC; abundance: NA; j_gene: TRBJ2-7; v_gene: TRBV15; d_gene: TRBD1
CDR3aa: CASSWAGTSGRAFEQYF; CDR3nt: TGTGCCAGCAGCTGGGCGGGGACTAGCGGGAGGGCCTTTGAGCAGTACTTC; abundance: NA; j_gene: TRBJ2-7; v_gene: TRBV7-2; d_gene: TRBD2
CDR3aa: CASSVKQGFTDTQYF; CDR3nt: TGTGCCAGCAGCGTAAAACAGGGATTCACAGATACGCAGTATTTT; abundance: NA; j_gene: TRBJ2-3; v_gene: TRBV9; d_gene: NA
CDR3aa: CASSLQGSLNTEAFF; CDR3nt: TGTGCCAGCAGCTTACAGGGCTCCTTGAACACTGAAGCTTTCTTT; abundance: few; j_gene: TRBJ1-1; v_gene: TRBV7-2; d_gene: NA
CDR3aa: CASSLRQGEFSYNEQFF; CDR3nt: TGCGCCAGCAGCCTTAGACAGGGAGAGTTTTCCTACAATGAGCAGTTCTTC; abundance: few; j_gene: TRBJ2-1; v_gene: TRBV5-1; d_gene: TRBD1
CDR3aa: CASLSGRDNEQFF; CDR3nt: TGTGCCAGCCTTAGCGGGAGGGACAATGAGCAGTTCTTC; abundance: NA; j_gene: TRBJ2-1; v_gene: TRBV5-4; d_gene: TRBD2